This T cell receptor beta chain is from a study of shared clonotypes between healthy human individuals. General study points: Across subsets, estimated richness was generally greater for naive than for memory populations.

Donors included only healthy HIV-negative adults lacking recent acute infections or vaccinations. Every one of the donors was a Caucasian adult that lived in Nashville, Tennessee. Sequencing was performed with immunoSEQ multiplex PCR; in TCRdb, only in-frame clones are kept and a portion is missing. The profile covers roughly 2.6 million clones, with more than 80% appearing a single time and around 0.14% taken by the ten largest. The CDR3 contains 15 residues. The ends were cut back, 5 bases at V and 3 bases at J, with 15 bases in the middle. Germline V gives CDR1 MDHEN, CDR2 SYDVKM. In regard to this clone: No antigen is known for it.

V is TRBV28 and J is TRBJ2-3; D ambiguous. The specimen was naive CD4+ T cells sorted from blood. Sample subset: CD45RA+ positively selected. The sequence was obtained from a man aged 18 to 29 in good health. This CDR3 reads CASSPPRSGTDTQYF. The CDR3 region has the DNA TGTGCCAGCAGTCCCCCCAGGTCGGGTACAGATACGCAGTATTTT.